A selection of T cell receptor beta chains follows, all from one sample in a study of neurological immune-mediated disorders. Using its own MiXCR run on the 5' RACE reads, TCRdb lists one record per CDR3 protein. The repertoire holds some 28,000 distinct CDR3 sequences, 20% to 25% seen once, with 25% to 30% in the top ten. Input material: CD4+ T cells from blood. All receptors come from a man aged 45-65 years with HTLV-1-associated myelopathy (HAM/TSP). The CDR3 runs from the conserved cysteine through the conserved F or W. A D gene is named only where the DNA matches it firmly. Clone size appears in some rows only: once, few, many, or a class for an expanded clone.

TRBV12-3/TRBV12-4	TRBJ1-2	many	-	TGTGCCAGCAGTTTATATCCCATCTACACCTTC	CASSLYPIYTF
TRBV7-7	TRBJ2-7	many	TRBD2	TGTGCCAGCAGCCCCGGGAGGAAGGAATTGGGCGAGCAGTACTTC	CASSPGRKELGEQYF
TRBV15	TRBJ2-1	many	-	TGTGCCACCAGCGTACGGCCCCCGCTGGACAATGAGCAGTTCTTC	CATSVRPPLDNEQFF
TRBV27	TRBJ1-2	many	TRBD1	TGTGCCAGCAGTTTATCGAGCAGGGGGGCCTATGGCTACACCTTC	CASSLSSRGAYGYTF
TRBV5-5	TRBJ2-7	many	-	TGTGCCAGCAGCTTGGAACCGCGCTACGAGCAGTACTTC	CASSLEPRYEQYF
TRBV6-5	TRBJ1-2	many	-	TGTGTCAGCAGTTACTCGGGTCTCATGAAGGGCTATGGCTACACCTTC	CVSSYSGLMKGYGYTF
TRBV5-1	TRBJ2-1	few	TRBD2	TGCGCCAGCAGGCGCGGGGGCTCCTACAATGAGCAGTTCTTC	CASRRGGSYNEQFF
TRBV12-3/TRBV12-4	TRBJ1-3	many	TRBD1	TGTGCCAGCAGGCCGGGACAGGGATTTGGAAACACCATATATTTT	CASRPGQGFGNTIYF
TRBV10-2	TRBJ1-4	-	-	TGCGCCAGCAATGAAGGAAGAATCGCAACTAATGAAAAACTGTTTTTT	CASNEGRIATNEKLFF
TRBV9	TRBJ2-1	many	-	TGTGCCAGCAGCGCCGGGACTTTAAGTTACAATGAGCAGTTCTTC	CASSAGTLSYNEQFF
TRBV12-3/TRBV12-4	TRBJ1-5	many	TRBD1	TGTGCCAGCAGCCGAGACAGGGTATACGGAGGTCAGCCCCAGCATTTT	CASSRDRVYGGQPQHF
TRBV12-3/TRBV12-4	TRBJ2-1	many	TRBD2	TGTGCCAGCAGTTTTTTAACTAGCGGCCGTGAGCAGTTCTTC	CASSFLTSGREQFF
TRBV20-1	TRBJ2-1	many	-	TGCAGTCCCACTGGCGGTGGCTACAATGAGCAGTTCTTC	CSPTGGGYNEQFF
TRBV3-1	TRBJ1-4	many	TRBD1	TGTGCCAGCAGGCCCACAGGGGTGGAAAAACTGTTTTTT	CASRPTGVEKLFF
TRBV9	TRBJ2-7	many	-	TGTGCCAGCAGCGTAGGTCAGGGGCGCTACGAGCAGTACTTC	CASSVGQGRYEQYF
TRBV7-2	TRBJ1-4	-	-	TGTGCCAGCAGCTTCAGGGGTCGGGAAAAACTGTTTTTT	CASSFRGREKLFF
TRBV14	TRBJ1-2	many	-	TGTGCCAGCAGCCAAGATCACAGGTTAGGTGGCACCTTC	CASSQDHRLGGTF
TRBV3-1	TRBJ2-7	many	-	TGTGCCAGCAGCCTCAACCGGGCTACCTACGAGCAGTACTTC	CASSLNRATYEQYF
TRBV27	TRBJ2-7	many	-	TGTGCCAGCAGTTCTCCCACAGGGAGAAATTCCTACGAGCAGTACTTC	CASSSPTGRNSYEQYF
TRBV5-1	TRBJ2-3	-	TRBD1	TGCGCCAGCAGCTTGGACCCAGGGGGCGGAGATACGCAGTATTTT	CASSLDPGGGDTQYF
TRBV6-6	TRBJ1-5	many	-	TGTGCCAGCTCAAGCCTGGGAGGGGGTCAGCCCCAGCATTTT	CASSSLGGGQPQHF
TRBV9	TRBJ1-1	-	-	TGTGCCAGCAGCGAGGCGGGGAGGAACACTGAAGCTTTCTTT	CASSEAGRNTEAFF
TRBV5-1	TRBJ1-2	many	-	TGCGCCAGCAGCTTGCAGGGGAGGACTAATGGCTACACCTTC	CASSLQGRTNGYTF
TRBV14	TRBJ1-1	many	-	TGTGCCAGCAGCCATGGGGACCTCCGGAGGGGCCAGAACACTGAAGCTTTCTTT	CASSHGDLRRGQNTEAFF
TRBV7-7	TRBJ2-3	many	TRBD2	TGTGCCAGCAGCTTTTCTAGCGGGGGGACAGATACGCAGTATTTT	CASSFSSGGTDTQYF
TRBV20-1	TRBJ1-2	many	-	TGCAGTGCTACCGGGATCTATGGCTACACCTTC	CSATGIYGYTF
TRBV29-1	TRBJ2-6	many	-	TGCAGCGTTGCCTCCGGGAACCCCAGCTCTGGGGCCAACGTCCTGACTTTC	CSVASGNPSSGANVLTF
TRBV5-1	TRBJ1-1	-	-	TGTGCCAGCAGCTCAGTGATTCTTAACACTGAAGCTTTCTTT	CASSSVILNTEAFF
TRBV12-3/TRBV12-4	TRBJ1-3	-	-	TGTGCCAGCATCGAGTTGACAGCCGGCATATATTTT	CASIELTAGIYF
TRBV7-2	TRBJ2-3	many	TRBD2	TGTGCCAGCAGCCAGCCGACTAGCGGGGCAGATACGCAGTATTTT	CASSQPTSGADTQYF
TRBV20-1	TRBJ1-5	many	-	TGCAGTGCTAGATCGCCCGGGACACAGAATCAGCCCCAGCATTTT	CSARSPGTQNQPQHF
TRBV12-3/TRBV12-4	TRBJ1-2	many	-	TGTGCCAGCAGACCTATCGACTCTAACTATGGCTACACCTTC	CASRPIDSNYGYTF
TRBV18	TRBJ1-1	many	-	TGTGCCAGCTCACCGACAGAGAAGGACACTGAAGCTTTCTTT	CASSPTEKDTEAFF
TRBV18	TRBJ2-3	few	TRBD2	TGTGCCAGCTCACCCACTAAGGGTAGCGGGAGGAAAACAGATACGCAGTATTTT	CASSPTKGSGRKTDTQYF
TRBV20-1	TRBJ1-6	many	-	TGCAGTGCTAGAGATATTTCCAGCTCCTATAATTCACCCCTCCACTTT	CSARDISSSYNSPLHF
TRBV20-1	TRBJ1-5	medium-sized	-	TGCAGTGCTGGAACCGGGACAACAGCTCAGCCCCAGCATTTT	CSAGTGTTAQPQHF
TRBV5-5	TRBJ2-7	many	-	TGTGCCAGCAGCTTAAGGGGAGACTCGTCCGAGCAGTACTTC	CASSLRGDSSEQYF
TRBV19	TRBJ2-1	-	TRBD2	TGTGCCACTACTAGCGGGAGGGTCTATGAGCAGTTCTTC	CATTSGRVYEQFF
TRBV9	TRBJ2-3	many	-	TGTGCCAGCAGCGTTGGGGCCTCAAGGGATACGCAGTATTTT	CASSVGASRDTQYF
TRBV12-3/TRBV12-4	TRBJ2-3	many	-	TGTGCCAGCAGCCATATCGGGGAAAACACAGATACGCAGTATTTT	CASSHIGENTDTQYF
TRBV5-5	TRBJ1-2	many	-	TGTGCCAGCAGCTTGGGTGTGGGGGGCGGTGGCTACACCTTC	CASSLGVGGGGYTF
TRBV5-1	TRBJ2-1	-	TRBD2	TGCGCCAGCCCAGCGGGATCCTACAATGAGCAGTTCTTC	CASPAGSYNEQFF
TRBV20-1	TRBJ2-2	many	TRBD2	TGCAGTGCTAGAGGCACTACTAGCGGGAGCATCGTCACCGGGGAGCTGTTTTTT	CSARGTTSGSIVTGELFF
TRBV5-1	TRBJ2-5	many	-	TGCGCCAGCAGCCCTATGCCAGGACAAGAGACCCAGTACTTC	CASSPMPGQETQYF
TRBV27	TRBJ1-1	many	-	TGTGCCAGCAGTTTCGAGGGTCCGAACACTGAAGCTTTCTTT	CASSFEGPNTEAFF
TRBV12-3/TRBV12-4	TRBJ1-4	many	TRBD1	TGTGCCAGCAGTGCGGACAGGAGAGGCGAAAAACTGTTTTTT	CASSADRRGEKLFF
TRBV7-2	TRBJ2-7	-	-	TGTGCCAGCAGCTTCGGAGACTACGAGCAGTACTTC	CASSFGDYEQYF
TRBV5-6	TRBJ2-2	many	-	TGTGCCAGCAGCTTTGTTAGGCCCACCGGGGAGCTGTTTTTT	CASSFVRPTGELFF
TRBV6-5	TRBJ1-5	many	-	TGTGCCAGCAGTCGGACCTCCCTGGGGCCCCAGCATTTT	CASSRTSLGPQHF
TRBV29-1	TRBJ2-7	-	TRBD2	TGCAGCGTTGCATCGGCTAGCGGGATTTACGAGCAGTACTTC	CSVASASGIYEQYF